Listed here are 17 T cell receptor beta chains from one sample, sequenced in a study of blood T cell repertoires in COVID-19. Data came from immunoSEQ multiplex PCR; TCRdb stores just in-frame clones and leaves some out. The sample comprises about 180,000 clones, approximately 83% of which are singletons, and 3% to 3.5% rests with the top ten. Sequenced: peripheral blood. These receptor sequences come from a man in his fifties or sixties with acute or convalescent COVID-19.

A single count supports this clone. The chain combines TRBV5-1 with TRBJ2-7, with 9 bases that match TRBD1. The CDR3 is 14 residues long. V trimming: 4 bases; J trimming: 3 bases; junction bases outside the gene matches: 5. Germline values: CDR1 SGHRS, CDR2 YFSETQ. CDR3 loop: CASSLTGQGYEQYF. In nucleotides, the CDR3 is TGCGCCAGCAGCCTAACGGGACAGGGCTACGAGCAGTACTTC.

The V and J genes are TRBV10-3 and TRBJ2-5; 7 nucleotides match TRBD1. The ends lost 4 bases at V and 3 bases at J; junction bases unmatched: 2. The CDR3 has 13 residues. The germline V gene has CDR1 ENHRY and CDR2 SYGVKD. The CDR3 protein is CAISGGQEETQYF. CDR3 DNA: TGTGCCATCAGTGGTGGACAGGAAGAGACCCAGTACTTC.

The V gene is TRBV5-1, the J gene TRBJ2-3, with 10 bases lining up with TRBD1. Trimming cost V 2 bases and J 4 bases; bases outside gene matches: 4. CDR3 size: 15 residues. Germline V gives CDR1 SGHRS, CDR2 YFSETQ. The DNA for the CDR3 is TGCGCCAGCAGCTTTATCGGACAGGGGGCAGATACGCAGTATTTT. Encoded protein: CASSFIGQGADTQYF.

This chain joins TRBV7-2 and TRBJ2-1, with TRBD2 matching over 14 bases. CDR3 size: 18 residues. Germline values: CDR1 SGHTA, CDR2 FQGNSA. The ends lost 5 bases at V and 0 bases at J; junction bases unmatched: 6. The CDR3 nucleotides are TGTGCCAGCAGCCCATACGGGACTAGCGGGAGCTCCTACAATGAGCAGTTCTTC. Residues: CASSPYGTSGSSYNEQFF.

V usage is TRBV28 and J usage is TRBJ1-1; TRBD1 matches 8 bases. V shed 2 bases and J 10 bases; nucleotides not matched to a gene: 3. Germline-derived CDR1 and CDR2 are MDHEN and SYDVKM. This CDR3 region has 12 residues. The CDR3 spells CASSLEDRVAFF. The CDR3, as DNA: TGTGCCAGCAGTTTAGAGGACAGGGTAGCTTTCTTT.

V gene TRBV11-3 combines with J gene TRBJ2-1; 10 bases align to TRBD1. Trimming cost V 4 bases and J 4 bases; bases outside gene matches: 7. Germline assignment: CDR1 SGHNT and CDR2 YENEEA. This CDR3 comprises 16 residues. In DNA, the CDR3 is TGTGCCAGCAGCTCCTGGACAGGGGGTGCGTACAATGAGCAGTTCTTC. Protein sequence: CASSSWTGGAYNEQFF.

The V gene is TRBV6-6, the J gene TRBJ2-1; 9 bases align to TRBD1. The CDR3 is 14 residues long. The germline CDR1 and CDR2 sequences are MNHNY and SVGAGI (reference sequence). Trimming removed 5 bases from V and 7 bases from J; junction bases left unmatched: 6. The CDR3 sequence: CASSPTGQGNEQFF. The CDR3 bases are TGTGCCAGCAGTCCGACGGGACAGGGAAATGAGCAGTTCTTC.

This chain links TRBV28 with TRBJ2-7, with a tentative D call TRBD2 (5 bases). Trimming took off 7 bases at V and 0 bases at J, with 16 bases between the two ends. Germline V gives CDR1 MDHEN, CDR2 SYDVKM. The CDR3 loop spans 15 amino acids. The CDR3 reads CASTRPGSSSYEQYF. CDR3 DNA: TGTGCCAGCACTCGTCCGGGATCTTCCTCCTACGAGCAGTACTTC.

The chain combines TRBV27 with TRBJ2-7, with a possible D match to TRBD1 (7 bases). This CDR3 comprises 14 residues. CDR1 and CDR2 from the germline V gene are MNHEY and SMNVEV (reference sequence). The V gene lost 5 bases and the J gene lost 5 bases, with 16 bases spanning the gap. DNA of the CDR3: TGTGCCAGCAGTATCGGAGGAGGGGGCCACGAGCAGTACTTC. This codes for CASSIGGGGHEQYF.

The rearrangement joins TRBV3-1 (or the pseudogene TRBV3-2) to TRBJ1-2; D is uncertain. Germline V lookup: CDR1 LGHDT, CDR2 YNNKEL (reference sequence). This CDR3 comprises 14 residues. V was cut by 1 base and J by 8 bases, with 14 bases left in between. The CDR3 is CASSQGGSPGGYTF. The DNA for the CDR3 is TGTGCCAGCAGCCAAGGAGGCAGCCCGGGGGGCTACACCTTC.

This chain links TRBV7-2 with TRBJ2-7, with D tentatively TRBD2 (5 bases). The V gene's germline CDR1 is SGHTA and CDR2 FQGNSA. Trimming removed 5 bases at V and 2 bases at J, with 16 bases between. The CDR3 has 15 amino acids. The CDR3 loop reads CASSLSVLAPYEQYF. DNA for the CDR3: TGTGCCAGCAGCCTCAGTGTCCTAGCCCCCTACGAGCAGTACTTC.

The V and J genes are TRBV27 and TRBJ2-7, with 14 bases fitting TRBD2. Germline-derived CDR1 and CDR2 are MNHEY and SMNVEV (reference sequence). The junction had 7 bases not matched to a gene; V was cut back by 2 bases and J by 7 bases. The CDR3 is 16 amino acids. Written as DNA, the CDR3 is TGTGCCAGCAGTTTAAGGGGGACTAGCGGGAGTGGTGAGCAGTACTTC. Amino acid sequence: CASSLRGTSGSGEQYF.

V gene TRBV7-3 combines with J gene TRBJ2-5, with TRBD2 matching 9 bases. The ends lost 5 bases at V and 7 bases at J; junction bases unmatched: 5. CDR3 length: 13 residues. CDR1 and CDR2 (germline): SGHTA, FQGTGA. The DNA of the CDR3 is TGTGCCAGCAGCGGGACTAGCATGGGGACCCAGTACTTC. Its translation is CASSGTSMGTQYF.

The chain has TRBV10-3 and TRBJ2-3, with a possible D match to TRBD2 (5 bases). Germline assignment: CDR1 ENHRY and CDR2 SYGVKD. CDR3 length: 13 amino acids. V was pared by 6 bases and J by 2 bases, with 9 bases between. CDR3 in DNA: TGTGCCATCAGAGCCGGGAACACAGATACGCAGTATTTT. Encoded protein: CAIRAGNTDTQYF.

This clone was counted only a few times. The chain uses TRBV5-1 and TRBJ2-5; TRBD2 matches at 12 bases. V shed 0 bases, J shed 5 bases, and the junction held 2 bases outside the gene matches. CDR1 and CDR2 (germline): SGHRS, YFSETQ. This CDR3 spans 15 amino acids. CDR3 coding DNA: TGCGCCAGCAGCTTGGGGACTAGCGGGACTGAGACCCAGTACTTC. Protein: CASSLGTSGTETQYF.

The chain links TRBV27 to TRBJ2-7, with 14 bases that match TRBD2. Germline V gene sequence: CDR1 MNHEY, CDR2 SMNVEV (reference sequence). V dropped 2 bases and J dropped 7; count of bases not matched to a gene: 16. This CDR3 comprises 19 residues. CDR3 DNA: TGTGCCAGCAGTTTAATATGGGGCAGGACTAGCGGGAGGATAGGAGAGCAGTACTTC. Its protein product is CASSLIWGRTSGRIGEQYF.

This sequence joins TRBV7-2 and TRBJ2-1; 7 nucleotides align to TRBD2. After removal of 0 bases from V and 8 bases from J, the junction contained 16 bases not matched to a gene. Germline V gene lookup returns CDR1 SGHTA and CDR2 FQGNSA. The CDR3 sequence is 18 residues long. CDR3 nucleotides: TGTGCCAGCAGCTTAGCCCCCCAAGGGGCGGGAGTGGGCTATGAGCAGTTCTTC. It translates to CASSLAPQGAGVGYEQFF.